This T cell receptor (beta chain) was identified during a study of cytomegalovirus exposure and HLA in healthy donors. This CDR3 comprises 13 residues. Trimming took 4 bases from V and 8 from J, leaving 15 bases between them. Germline CDR1 reads SGHRS; CDR2 reads YFSETQ. Study conclusions and caveats: The study recorded 160 or so TCR beta chains that were cytomegalovirus-associated.

Details on this clone: Its antigen is still unknown.

Method: immunoSEQ multiplex PCR; TCRdb's copy keeps in-frame clones and lacks some. The sample lists about 95,000 clones, roughly 85% seen once, with approximately 22% in the top ten. The genes are TRBV5-1 and TRBJ1-2; D possibly corresponds to TRBD1 (5 bases). The sequence came from a man aged 18 to 35 in good health and CMV-seropositive. The source material was PBMCs. CDR3 sequence (DNA): TGCGCCAGCAGCCTGGGCCAGGGCGAGGGCTACACCTTC. Protein: CASSLGQGEGYTF.